These 31 T cell receptor beta chains originate from one sample sequenced in a study of cytotoxic CD8 clonotypes in ibrutinib-treated CLL. Generated by immunoSEQ multiplex PCR, the TCRdb table keeps only in-frame clones and is missing some. The sample consists of around 250,000 clones, 70% of them appearing once. The specimen was PBMCs, collected after 24 months of ibrutinib treatment. The origin of the receptors is a human donor with chronic lymphocytic leukemia.

The chain employs TRBV9 and TRBJ1-1, with 8 bases lining up with TRBD1. Per the germline V gene, CDR1 is SGDLS and CDR2 is YYNGEE. The CDR3 length is 13 residues. J lost 4 bases, V lost 3 bases, and 2 bases had no gene match. CDR3 nucleotides: TGTGCCAGCAGCGCGGACAGGGTCACTGAAGCTTTCTTT. It codes for CASSADRVTEAFF.

In its sample, this clone was seen a few times. This chain joins TRBV18 and TRBJ2-7, with D possibly being TRBD2 (5 bases). The CDR3 is made up of 13 amino acids. Trimming cost V 2 bases and J 7 bases, with 12 bases left between them. Germline V gene lookup returns CDR1 KGHSH and CDR2 LQKENI. The CDR3 DNA follows: TGTGCCAGCTCACCAGTGACTACATTAGAGCAGTACTTC. Its protein product is CASSPVTTLEQYF. Complete variable domain (other parts from reference TRBV18 and TRBJ2-7): NAGVMQNPRHLVRRRGQEARLRCSPMKGHSHVYWYRQLPEEGLKFMVYLQKENIIDESGMPKERFSAEFPKEGPSILRIQQVVRGDSAAYFCASSPVTTLEQYFGPGTRLTVT.

This rearrangement joins TRBV4-1 to TRBJ2-1; no definite D call. The CDR3 contains 17 residues. The germline V gene has CDR1 MGHRA and CDR2 YSYEKL. V lost 1 base, J lost 0 bases, and 13 bases lay in between. The CDR3 loop reads CASSQGAAASSYNEQFF. CDR3 coding DNA: TGCGCCAGCAGCCAAGGAGCTGCAGCGAGCTCCTACAATGAGCAGTTCTTC.

This clone has just a few counts. V and J are TRBV5-1 and TRBJ2-2; D is unclear. V was trimmed by 0 bases and J by 0 bases, leaving 15 bases between them. From germline, CDR1 is SGHRS and CDR2 YFSETQ. The CDR3 is made up of 18 amino acids. The CDR3 reads CASSLGPISGTNTGELFF. DNA for the CDR3: TGCGCCAGCAGCTTGGGTCCCATCTCAGGCACGAACACCGGGGAGCTGTTTTTT.

The chain uses TRBV5-6 and TRBJ1-4, with a possible D match to TRBD1 (6 bases). Trimming stripped 0 bases from V and 4 bases from J, with 13 bases between. CDR3 length: 16 residues. CDR1 SGHDT and CDR2 YYEEEE come from the germline V gene. The CDR3 bases are TGTGCCAGCAGCTTGGGATGGGGACAAATTAATGAAAAACTGTTTTTT. As protein: CASSLGWGQINEKLFF. Using reference TRBV5-6 and TRBJ1-4 for the parts outside the CDR3, the full variable domain is DAGVTQSPTHLIKTRGQQVTLRCSPKSGHDTVSWYQQALGQGPQFIFQYYEEEERQRGNFPDRFSGHQFPNYSSELNVNALLLGDSALYLCASSLGWGQINEKLFFGSGTQLSVL.

This clone was detected only a few times. This chain connects TRBV10-3 to TRBJ1-1, with 7 nucleotides matching TRBD1. CDR3 length equals 14 residues. Trimming took 4 bases from V and 2 from J; bases not matched to a gene: 4. CDR1 ENHRY and CDR2 SYGVKD come from the germline V gene. The CDR3 DNA reads TGTGCCATCAGTGGGGGACAGAGTAACACTGAAGCTTTCTTT. Translating it yields CAISGGQSNTEAFF.

This clone showed up just a few times. This sequence joins TRBV6-5 and TRBJ1-2; no clear D gene. The CDR3 spans 12 residues. With 7 bases removed from V and 8 bases from J, the gap between germline ends came to 14 bases. Germline V gene data show CDR1 as MNHEY and CDR2 as SVGAGI. CDR3 coding DNA: TGTGCCAGCACTAAGGGCGGGGAAGGCTACACCTTC. As protein: CASTKGGEGYTF.

This sequence joins TRBV6-5 and TRBJ2-7; D unclear. Trimming shortened V by 5 bases and J by 6 bases, and 11 bases separated the two germline ends. The V gene's germline CDR1 is MNHEY and CDR2 SVGAGI. There are 12 residues in the CDR3. The CDR3 here is CASSSYRGEQYF. Written as DNA, the CDR3 is TGTGCCAGCAGTAGCTACAGAGGCGAGCAGTACTTC.

This chain connects TRBV29-1 to TRBJ2-6; D tentatively reads TRBD1 or TRBD2 (5 bases each). V lost 7 bases and J 0 bases, leaving 13 bases between the germline ends. Germline CDR1 is SQVTM and CDR2 is ANQGSEA. The CDR3 spans 15 residues. Written as DNA, the CDR3 is TGCAGCGCTCGAGCAGGGACCTCTGGGGCCAACGTCCTGACTTTC. This gives the protein CSARAGTSGANVLTF.

This clone was recorded a few times. This sequence joins TRBV18 and TRBJ2-1; possibly TRBD1 or TRBD2 for D (6 bases each). Germline CDR1 and CDR2: KGHSH and LQKENI. V lost 1 base, J lost 10 bases, and 8 bases lay in between. This CDR3 is 12 amino acids long. The CDR3 loop is CASSPRGTEQFF. As DNA, the CDR3 is TGTGCCAGCTCACCACGCGGGACAGAGCAGTTCTTC.

V and J are TRBV4-1 and TRBJ2-7; D is unresolved. Deletions cut 2 bases from V and 5 bases from J, with 19 bases between. The CDR3 extends over 16 amino acids. CDR1 is MGHRA, CDR2 YSYEKL, per germline. CDR3 bases: TGCGCCAGCAGCCAACGCAGTGAGTTGATGGTAAACGAGCAGTACTTC. This encodes CASSQRSELMVNEQYF.

The chain is built from TRBV19 and TRBJ2-3; maybe TRBD2 (5 bases). Per the germline V gene, CDR1 is LNHDA and CDR2 is SQIVND (reference sequence). There are 15 residues in the CDR3. V shed 5 bases and J shed 0 bases, with 12 bases lying between them. The CDR3 DNA reads as TGTGCCAGTAGTGAGGACCGGACTAGCACAGATACGCAGTATTTT. It specifies CASSEDRTSTDTQYF.

This clone was found a few times. The chain uses TRBV6-1 and TRBJ1-5, with unresolved D. The CDR3 totals 12 residues. Trimming took 11 bases from V and 1 from J, leaving 9 bases between them. CDR1 is MNHNS and CDR2 is SASEGT in the germline V gene. This CDR3 reads CAGGRSNQPQHF. CDR3 DNA: TGTGCCGGAGGACGGAGCAATCAGCCCCAGCATTTT.

The chain employs TRBV2 and TRBJ1-4, with 7 positions matching TRBD1. The germline CDR1 and CDR2 sequences are SNHLY and FYNNEI. Unmatched junction bases numbered 0, after V lost 1 base and J lost 4 bases. This CDR3 comprises 14 residues. CDR3 nucleotide sequence: TGTGCCAGCAGTGAAGGGGACAGTAATGAAAAACTGTTTTTT. Translated, it gives CASSEGDSNEKLFF.

Only a few counts were recorded for this clone. Other DNA sequences from this sample encode an identical CDR3 as well. The J gene is TRBJ1-1, the V gene TRBV9; possible D gene TRBD1, 5 bases. Germline V gives CDR1 SGDLS, CDR2 YYNGEE. The CDR3 loop spans 14 amino acids. V was clipped by 0 bases and J by 4 bases, with 10 bases between them. CDR3 sequence: CASSVEGLGTEAFF. Written as DNA, the CDR3 is TGTGCCAGCAGCGTAGAGGGGCTCGGCACTGAAGCTTTCTTT. Together with reference TRBV9 and TRBJ1-1, the CDR3 gives the full variable domain: DSGVTQTPKHLITATGQRVTLRCSPRSGDLSVYWYQQSLDQGLQFLIQYYNGEERAKGNILERFSAQQFPDLHSELNLSSLELGDSALYFCASSVEGLGTEAFFGQGTRLTVV.

There are a few counts of this clone. The gene calls are TRBV4-3 and TRBJ2-1, with 10 nucleotides matching TRBD2. The J segment lost 7 bases and the V segment lost 0 bases, leaving 9 bases of the junction unmatched. The CDR3 length is 17 residues. Germline V gene data show CDR1 as LGHNA and CDR2 as YSLEER. DNA for the CDR3: TGCGCCAGCAGCCAAGAAACGGAATCTAGCGGGAGAAATGAGCAGTTCTTC. This encodes CASSQETESSGRNEQFF.

This chain uses TRBV29-1 with TRBJ2-7; no definite D call. This CDR3 comprises 13 residues. The germline V gene encodes CDR1 SQVTM and CDR2 ANQGSEA. The germline V and J ends were trimmed by 6 bases and 1 base, with 13 bases remaining between them. CDR3 bases: TGCAGCGTCAAATCTGACCGATCCTACGAGCAGTACTTC. Its protein is CSVKSDRSYEQYF.

The chain links TRBV28 to TRBJ2-7; D may be TRBD2 (5 bases). Germline assignment: CDR1 MDHEN and CDR2 SYDVKM. The CDR3 spans 17 residues. V was cut by 4 bases and J by 2 bases, with 21 bases left in between. CDR3 coding DNA: TGTGCCAGCAGTTCCCCGGACTTCTTCTCACGTCCCTACGAGCAGTACTTC. Its translation is CASSSPDFFSRPYEQYF.

The chain couples TRBV5-1 to TRBJ2-7; 10 bases match TRBD1. Germline V gives CDR1 SGHRS, CDR2 YFSETQ. V was clipped by 0 bases and J by 6 bases; unmatched bases: 3. The CDR3 has 14 amino acids. CDR3 region: CASSLGDRGSEQYF. Here the CDR3 DNA reads TGCGCCAGCAGCTTGGGGGACAGGGGAAGCGAGCAGTACTTC.

J is TRBJ2-5 and V is TRBV5-1; 10 bases fit TRBD2. V shed 2 bases and J 1 base; nucleotides not matched to a gene: 8. The CDR3 extends over 17 amino acids. CDR1 is SGHRS, CDR2 YFSETQ, per germline. The CDR3 is CASSFSPLAGIQETQYF. The DNA of the CDR3 is TGCGCCAGCAGCTTTTCCCCACTAGCGGGGATCCAAGAGACCCAGTACTTC. Variable domain in full (rest from reference TRBV5-1 and TRBJ2-5): KAGVTQTPRYLIKTRGQQVTLSCSPISGHRSVSWYQQTPGQGLQFLFEYFSETQRNKGNFPGRFSGRQFSNSRSEMNVSTLELGDSALYLCASSFSPLAGIQETQYFGPGTRLLVL.

V is TRBV19 and J is TRBJ1-5, with D perhaps matching TRBD1 (6 bases). Germline lookup yields CDR1 LNHDA and CDR2 SQIVND (reference sequence). CDR3 length: 14 amino acids. Trimming shortened V by 5 bases and J by 5 bases, and 13 bases separated the two germline ends. CDR3 loop: CASSDSGGHQPQHF. CDR3 bases: TGTGCCAGTAGTGATTCTGGGGGCCATCAGCCCCAGCATTTT. Looking up the rest from reference TRBV19 and TRBJ1-5 gives the full variable domain: DGGITQSPKYLFRKEGQNVTLSCEQNLNHDAMYWYRQDPGQGLRLIYYSQIVNDFQKGDIAEGYSVSREKKESFPLTVTSAQKNPTAFYLCASSDSGGHQPQHFGDGTRLSIL.

This chain connects TRBV6-6 to TRBJ2-7; weak D call: TRBD1 (9 bases). Germline-derived CDR1 and CDR2 are MNHNY and SVGAGI (reference sequence). CDR3 length: 16 amino acids. The V end was cut by 5 bases, the J end by 3 bases, with 20 bases between. DNA of the CDR3: TGTGCCAGCAGTCGGGGGGGACAGGGCCATTACTACGAGCAGTACTTC. Translation gives CASSRGGQGHYYEQYF.

The chain employs TRBV28 and TRBJ2-1; 14 nucleotides align to TRBD2. V shed 5 bases, J shed 9 bases, and the junction held 9 bases outside the gene matches. The CDR3 contains 16 residues. Germline CDR1 MDHEN, CDR2 SYDVKM. CDR3 in amino acids: CASSPSGLAGVGEQFF. CDR3 nucleotides: TGTGCCAGCAGTCCATCGGGACTAGCGGGAGTAGGTGAGCAGTTCTTC.

This clone was detected a few times. CDR3 region: CASRTGHYEQYF. CDR3 DNA: TGTGCCAGCCGGACAGGGCACTACGAGCAGTACTTC. The chain has TRBV27 and TRBJ2-7, with TRBD1 matching over 8 bases. In germline, CDR1 is MNHEY, CDR2 SMNVEV (reference sequence). The V and J ends lost 8 bases and 3 bases, in that order; junction bases with no gene match: 3. The CDR3 consists of 12 residues.

The V and J genes are TRBV7-9 and TRBJ2-7, with D perhaps matching TRBD2 (5 bases). CDR3 size: 13 residues. Per the germline V gene, CDR1 is SEHNR and CDR2 is FQNEAQ (reference sequence). V dropped 3 bases and J dropped 3 bases, with 9 bases sitting between them. The CDR3: CASSFGSHYEQYF. The CDR3, as DNA: TGTGCCAGCAGCTTTGGGAGCCACTACGAGCAGTACTTC.

V is TRBV19 and J is TRBJ2-7; 7 positions agree with TRBD2. J lost 1 base, V lost 2 bases, and 5 bases had no gene match. The germline gives CDR1 LNHDA, CDR2 SQIVND (reference sequence). The CDR3 has 15 amino acids. The CDR3 DNA is TGTGCCAGTAGTATAACAGGACTAGTTTCCTACGAGCAGTACTTC. It yields the protein CASSITGLVSYEQYF.

This chain connects TRBV9 to TRBJ2-5; D is unclear. Trimming left V 2 bases short and J 4 bases short, with 6 bases between. From germline, CDR1 is SGDLS and CDR2 YYNGEE. This CDR3 spans 12 amino acids. CDR3 region: CASSVPGETQYF. As DNA, the CDR3 is TGTGCCAGCAGCGTCCCGGGAGAGACCCAGTACTTC. The variable domain in full, completed from reference TRBV9 and TRBJ2-5, reads DSGVTQTPKHLITATGQRVTLRCSPRSGDLSVYWYQQSLDQGLQFLIQYYNGEERAKGNILERFSAQQFPDLHSELNLSSLELGDSALYFCASSVPGETQYFGPGTRLLVL.

The chain recombines TRBV19 with TRBJ2-5; 8 positions agree with TRBD1. V shed 5 bases and J 4 bases; nucleotides not matched to a gene: 15. Germline-derived CDR1 and CDR2 are LNHDA and SQIVND (reference sequence). The CDR3 totals 17 residues. The CDR3 DNA is TGTGCCAGTAGTCCGGGACAGGCCTCACTCTCGGGAGAGACCCAGTACTTC. It yields the protein CASSPGQASLSGETQYF.

The chain combines TRBV29-1 with TRBJ2-7, with D possibly being TRBD1 (6 bases). Per the germline V gene, CDR1 is SQVTM and CDR2 is ANQGSEA. The CDR3 is made up of 13 amino acids. The V and J ends lost 6 bases and 3 bases respectively, with 15 bases between them. For the CDR3, the DNA is TGCAGCGTCTCCAGGGGTAACCTCTACGAGCAGTACTTC. It translates to CSVSRGNLYEQYF.

Notes on this clone: Relative to the germline gene, one junction end is altered; a read error may explain this. This chain connects TRBV7-9 to TRBJ2-7; 11 nucleotides line up with TRBD2. The CDR3 extends over 13 amino acids. Germline assignment: CDR1 SEHNR and CDR2 FQNEAQ (reference sequence). Written as DNA, the CDR3 is TGTGCCAGCAACTTAGCGGGAGGGAACGAGCAGTACTTC. Its protein product is CASNLAGGNEQYF. Supplemented by reference TRBV7-9 and TRBJ2-7, the full variable domain reads DTGVSQNPRHKITKRGQNVTFRCDPISEHNRLYWYRQTLGQGPEFLTYFQNEAQLEKSRLLSDRFSAERPKGSFSTLEIQRTEQGDSAMYLCASNLAGGNEQYFGPGTRLTVT.

V is TRBV4-1 and J is TRBJ2-2; D not certain. This CDR3 region has 16 residues. The V gene lost 0 bases and the J gene lost 9 bases, with 17 bases spanning the gap. Per the germline V gene, CDR1 is MGHRA and CDR2 is YSYEKL. CDR3 in DNA: TGCGCCAGCAGCCAAGATGTTGAAGGGTTTAGGCGGGAGCTGTTTTTT. As protein: CASSQDVEGFRRELFF.